This paragraph covers one T cell receptor beta chain sequence. CD8 cells classed as naive were CD45RO-negative and positively selected for CCR7, excluding terminally differentiated effector memory CD45RA+ cells. This sample was included in a study of shared clonotypes between healthy human individuals. The overall study: CD4 naive and CD4 memory each took three plates per donor, while CD8 naive took two and CD8 memory one.

CDR3 length equals 13 residues. Trimming stripped 2 bases from V and 2 bases from J, with 10 bases between. Per the germline V gene, CDR1 is SQVTM and CDR2 is ANQGSEA. The table came from immunoSEQ multiplex PCR; TCRdb's copy has only in-frame clones and leaves some out. This sample yields around 700,000 clones, of which 92% are seen a single time; roughly 24% belongs to the top ten. The chain couples TRBV29-1 to TRBJ2-7; D call uncertain. The specimen sequenced was naive CD8+ T cells sorted from blood. This receptor was taken from a young man in good health. The CDR3, as DNA: TGCAGCGTTGAAATGCCGGGTACCTACGAGCAGTACTTC. Its protein is CSVEMPGTYEQYF.